These 18 T cell receptor beta chains were all obtained from the same sample, sequenced in a study of blood T cell repertoires in COVID-19. Using immunoSEQ multiplex PCR, the repertoire was profiled, and TCRdb retains in-frame clones only, with some absent. The sample consists of 350,000 to 400,000 clones, 80% to 90% of them appearing once. The sample taken for sequencing was peripheral blood. The receptors come from an older woman with COVID-19, enrolled during active disease.

Comments on this clone: Other DNA sequences in the same sample also yield this CDR3. The CDR3 sequence is CASSLGGGAGTGELFF. In nucleotides, the CDR3 is TGTGCCAGCAGCTTAGGCGGGGGGGCCGGGACCGGGGAGCTGTTTTTT. This rearrangement joins TRBV7-6 to TRBJ2-2; 9 bases align to TRBD2. J lost 5 bases, V lost 1 base, and 5 bases had no gene match. The CDR3 consists of 16 residues. Germline-derived CDR1 and CDR2 are SGHVS and FNYEAQ.

This clone was seen just once. The chain uses TRBV2 and TRBJ1-5, with a tentative D call TRBD1 (5 bases). The CDR3 contains 15 residues. Germline loops: CDR1 SNHLY, CDR2 FYNNEI. The V and J ends lost 6 bases and 0 bases respectively, with 12 bases between them. CDR3 in amino acids: CASSGDSYSNQPQHF. DNA of the CDR3: TGTGCCAGCAGCGGCGACAGTTATAGCAATCAGCCCCAGCATTTT.

This chain links TRBV19 with TRBJ1-3; D gene ambiguous. V lost 6 bases and J lost 4, with 13 bases in between. Per the germline V gene, CDR1 is LNHDA and CDR2 is SQIVND (reference sequence). The CDR3 consists of 14 residues. The chain's CDR3 is CASRNAGLGNTIYF. The CDR3 coding sequence is TGTGCCAGTAGGAATGCAGGACTAGGAAACACCATATATTTT.

A word on this clone: This specimen includes other DNA sequences encoding the same CDR3. This sequence joins TRBV24-1 and TRBJ2-2; possible D gene TRBD1, 5 bases. The CDR3 contains 14 residues. From germline, CDR1 is KGHDR and CDR2 SFDVKD. V lost 3 bases, J lost 7 bases, and 11 bases lay in between. CDR3 amino acids: CATSDSGAGGELFF. The DNA of the CDR3 is TGTGCCACCAGTGATAGTGGGGCCGGCGGGGAGCTGTTTTTT.

This clone was seen only once. The chain couples TRBV5-6 to TRBJ2-5; D perhaps matches TRBD1 (6 bases). This CDR3 comprises 13 residues. V was trimmed by 3 bases and J by 4 bases, leaving 10 bases between them. Per the germline V gene, CDR1 is SGHDT and CDR2 is YYEEEE. The CDR3 here is CASSSQGGETQYF. The CDR3 DNA is TGTGCCAGCAGCTCTCAAGGGGGAGAGACCCAGTACTTC. The whole variable domain, remainder taken from reference TRBV5-6 and TRBJ2-5, is DAGVTQSPTHLIKTRGQQVTLRCSPKSGHDTVSWYQQALGQGPQFIFQYYEEEERQRGNFPDRFSGHQFPNYSSELNVNALLLGDSALYLCASSSQGGETQYFGPGTRLLVL.

V and J are TRBV5-1 and TRBJ2-1; tentative D call: TRBD2 (5 bases). Trimming took off 1 base at V and 0 bases at J, with 8 bases between the two ends. This CDR3 contains 15 residues. Germline V gene data show CDR1 as SGHRS and CDR2 as YFSETQ. The CDR3 sequence is CASSLPGSSYNEQFF. For the CDR3, the DNA is TGCGCCAGCAGCTTGCCGGGGAGCTCCTACAATGAGCAGTTCTTC.

The chain carries TRBV2 and TRBJ1-2; D call uncertain. Germline V lookup: CDR1 SNHLY, CDR2 FYNNEI. The CDR3 totals 13 residues. V was clipped by 3 bases and J by 0 bases, with 5 bases between them. The CDR3 sequence is CASSEAPNYGYTF. The CDR3 DNA reads as TGTGCCAGCAGTGAGGCCCCTAACTATGGCTACACCTTC.

This chain links TRBV5-1 with TRBJ2-5; TRBD1 aligns across 9 bases. This CDR3 has 14 residues. Germline V gene lookup returns CDR1 SGHRS and CDR2 YFSETQ. Trimming at V came to 0 bases and at J to 3 bases, leaving 0 bases not matched to a gene. The CDR3 sequence: CASSLGTGEETQYF. The CDR3 DNA reads as TGCGCCAGCAGCTTGGGGACAGGGGAAGAGACCCAGTACTTC.

V and J are TRBV29-1 and TRBJ1-4; 12 nucleotides agree with TRBD1. Trimming took 5 bases from V and 4 from J; bases not matched to a gene: 5. There are 15 residues in the CDR3. Germline V CDR1 and CDR2: SQVTM, ANQGSEA. CDR3 sequence reads: CSVLGQGAFNEKLFF. In DNA form, the CDR3 reads TGCAGCGTTTTGGGACAGGGGGCGTTTAATGAAAAACTGTTTTTT.

The genes are TRBV19 and TRBJ1-2; 7 nucleotides align to TRBD1. The CDR3 contains 15 residues. Germline CDR1 is LNHDA and CDR2 is SQIVND (reference sequence). The J segment lost 4 bases and the V segment lost 5 bases, leaving 10 bases of the junction unmatched. The CDR3 DNA follows: TGTGCCAGTAGTCCGGAACAGGGGACCGCCTATGGCTACACCTTC. Translating it yields CASSPEQGTAYGYTF.

This chain links TRBV6-5 with TRBJ2-7; 8 nucleotides align to TRBD1. The trim removed 5 bases at V and 4 bases at J, leaving 7 bases unmatched. This CDR3 is built from 14 residues. Germline CDR1 reads MNHEY; CDR2 reads SVGAGI. In nucleotides, the CDR3 is TGTGCCAGCAGTCAACAGGGGGTCGGGTACGAGCAGTACTTC. Translated, it gives CASSQQGVGYEQYF.

V gene TRBV5-1 combines with J gene TRBJ1-2; a possible D gene is TRBD1 (6 bases). V dropped 0 bases and J dropped 8 bases, with 20 bases sitting between them. This CDR3 is built from 16 residues. Per the germline V gene, CDR1 is SGHRS and CDR2 is YFSETQ. This CDR3 is CASSLADNIDRQGYTF. Here the CDR3 DNA reads TGCGCCAGCAGCTTGGCGGATAACATAGACAGGCAGGGCTACACCTTC.

The gene calls are TRBV7-8 and TRBJ1-3; 8 nucleotides align to TRBD1. The J segment lost 2 bases and the V segment lost 8 bases, leaving 14 bases of the junction unmatched. This CDR3 is built from 17 residues. Germline V gene sequence: CDR1 SGHVS, CDR2 FQNEAQ. DNA for the CDR3: TGTGCCAGCCGAGACAGGGGTCTTGAGTTCGCTGGAAACACCATATATTTT. Amino acid sequence: CASRDRGLEFAGNTIYF.

V is TRBV5-6 and J is TRBJ2-7; TRBD2 might be the D (6 bases). Germline V CDR1 and CDR2: SGHDT, YYEEEE. The V and J ends lost 0 bases and 6 bases respectively, with 7 bases between them. This CDR3 is built from 12 residues. This CDR3 is CASSLVGGEQYF. Written as DNA, the CDR3 is TGTGCCAGCAGCTTGGTGGGGGGCGAGCAGTACTTC.

The chain couples TRBV3-1 (or the pseudogene TRBV3-2) to TRBJ2-7, with 13 nucleotides matching TRBD2. The CDR3 loop spans 15 amino acids. Germline CDR1 reads LGHDT; CDR2 reads YNNKEL (reference sequence). Trimming took 4 bases from V and 2 from J; bases not matched to a gene: 2. CDR3 nucleotide sequence: TGTGCCAGCAGCCTGGGACTAGCGGGGCCCTACGAGCAGTACTTC. Its protein product is CASSLGLAGPYEQYF.

The rearrangement joins TRBV7-2 to TRBJ2-2, with 8 positions matching TRBD2. From germline, CDR1 is SGHTA and CDR2 FQGNSA. V lost 1 base, J lost 6 bases, and 4 bases stayed unmatched. The CDR3 contains 15 residues. The CDR3 loop is CASSLVSGGAGELFF. Written as DNA, the CDR3 is TGTGCCAGCAGCTTAGTTTCCGGGGGGGCCGGGGAGCTGTTTTTT.

The CDR3, as DNA: TGTGCCATCAGTAAGACAGGGAAGGGCACTGAAGCTTTCTTT. Protein: CAISKTGKGTEAFF. V and J are TRBV10-3 and TRBJ1-1; 7 bases fit TRBD1. Germline trimming cut 5 bases from V and 4 bases from J; bases unmatched to any gene: 7. The V gene's germline CDR1 is ENHRY and CDR2 SYGVKD. The CDR3 has 14 amino acids.

The rearrangement joins TRBV11-3 to TRBJ2-7; D possibly corresponds to TRBD2 (5 bases). The CDR3 runs to 14 residues. V dropped 0 bases and J dropped 2 bases, with 8 bases sitting between them. CDR1 is SGHNT and CDR2 is YENEEA in the germline V gene. CDR3 bases: TGTGCCAGCAGCTTAGACGGACTTACCTACGAGCAGTACTTC. As protein: CASSLDGLTYEQYF.